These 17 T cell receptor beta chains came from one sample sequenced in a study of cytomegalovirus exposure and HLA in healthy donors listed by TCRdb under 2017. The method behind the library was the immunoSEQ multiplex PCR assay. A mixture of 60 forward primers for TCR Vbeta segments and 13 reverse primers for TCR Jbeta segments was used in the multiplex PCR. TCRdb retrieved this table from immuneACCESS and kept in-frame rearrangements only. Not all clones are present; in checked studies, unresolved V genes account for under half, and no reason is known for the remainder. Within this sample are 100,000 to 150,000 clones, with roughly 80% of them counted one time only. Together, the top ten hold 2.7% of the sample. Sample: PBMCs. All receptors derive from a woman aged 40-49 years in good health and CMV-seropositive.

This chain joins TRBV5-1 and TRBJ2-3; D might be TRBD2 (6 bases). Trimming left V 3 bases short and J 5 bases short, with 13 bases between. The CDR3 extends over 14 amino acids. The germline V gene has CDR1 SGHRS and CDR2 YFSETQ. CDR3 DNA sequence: TGCGCCAGCAGCTCGGAGGGGCCCCAAGATACGCAGTATTTT. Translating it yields CASSSEGPQDTQYF.

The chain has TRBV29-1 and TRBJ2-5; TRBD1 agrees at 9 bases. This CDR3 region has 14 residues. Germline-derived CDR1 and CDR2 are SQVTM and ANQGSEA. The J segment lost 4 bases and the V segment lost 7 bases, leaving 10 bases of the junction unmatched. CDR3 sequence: CSAAWHRGRETQYF. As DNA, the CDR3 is TGCAGCGCCGCCTGGCACAGGGGGCGAGAGACCCAGTACTTC.

The CDR3 region is CASRPRGGCNEQYF. The CDR3 bases are TGTGCAAGTCGCCCTCGGGGGGGTTGCAACGAGCAGTACTTC. This chain uses TRBV12-2 with TRBJ2-7; no DNA check was done on the table's D call, TRBD2. TRBV12-2 represents a pseudogene. This CDR3 comprises 14 residues.

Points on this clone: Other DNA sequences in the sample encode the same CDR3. The CDR3 is CSARMETEAFF. The CDR3 DNA is TGCAGTGCTCGGATGGAGACTGAAGCTTTCTTT. The chain recombines TRBV20-1 with TRBJ1-1; D remains ambiguous. V lost 5 bases and J 5 bases, leaving 9 bases between the germline ends. Germline V gene data show CDR1 as DFQATT and CDR2 as SNEGSKA (reference sequence). The CDR3 is 11 residues long.

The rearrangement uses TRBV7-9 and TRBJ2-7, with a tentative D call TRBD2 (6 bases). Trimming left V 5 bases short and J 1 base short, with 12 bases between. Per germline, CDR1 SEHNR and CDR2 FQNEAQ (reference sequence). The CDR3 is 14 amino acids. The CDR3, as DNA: TGTGCCAGCAGCCAGGGACTTCCGTCCTACGAGCAGTACTTC. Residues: CASSQGLPSYEQYF.

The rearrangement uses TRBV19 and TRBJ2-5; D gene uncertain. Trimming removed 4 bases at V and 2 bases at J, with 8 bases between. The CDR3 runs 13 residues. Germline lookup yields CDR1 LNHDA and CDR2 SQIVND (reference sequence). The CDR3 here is CASSTFPQETQYF. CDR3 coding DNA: TGTGCCAGTAGTACGTTCCCTCAAGAGACCCAGTACTTC.

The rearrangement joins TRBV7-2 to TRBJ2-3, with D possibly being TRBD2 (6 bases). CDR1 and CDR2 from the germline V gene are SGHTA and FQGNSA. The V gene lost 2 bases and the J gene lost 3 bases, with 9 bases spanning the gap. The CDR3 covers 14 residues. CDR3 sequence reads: CASSLSGGTDTQYF. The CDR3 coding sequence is TGTGCCAGCAGCTTATCCGGGGGAACAGATACGCAGTATTTT.

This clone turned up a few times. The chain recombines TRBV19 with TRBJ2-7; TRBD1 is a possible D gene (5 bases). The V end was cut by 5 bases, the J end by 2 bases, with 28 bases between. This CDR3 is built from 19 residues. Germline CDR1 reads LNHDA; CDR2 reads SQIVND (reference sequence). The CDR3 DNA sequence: TGTGCCAGTAGTGCCTGGGGCAGTGCCCCTAACCCGGCCCCCTACGAGCAGTACTTC. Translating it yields CASSAWGSAPNPAPYEQYF.

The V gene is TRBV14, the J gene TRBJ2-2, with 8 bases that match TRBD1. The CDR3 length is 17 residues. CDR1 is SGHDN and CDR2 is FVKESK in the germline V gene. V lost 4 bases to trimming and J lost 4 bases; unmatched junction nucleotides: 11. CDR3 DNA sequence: TGTGCCAGCAGCCTACTCGCGGACAGGGTTGGCACCGGGGAGCTGTTTTTT. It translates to CASSLLADRVGTGELFF.

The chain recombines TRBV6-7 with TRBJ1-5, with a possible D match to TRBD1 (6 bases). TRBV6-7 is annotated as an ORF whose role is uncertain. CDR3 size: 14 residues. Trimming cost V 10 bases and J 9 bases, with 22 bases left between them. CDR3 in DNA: TGTGCCACCATACACCATCTCGCGGGGGCGCCCCAGCATTTT. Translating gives CATIHHLAGAPQHF.

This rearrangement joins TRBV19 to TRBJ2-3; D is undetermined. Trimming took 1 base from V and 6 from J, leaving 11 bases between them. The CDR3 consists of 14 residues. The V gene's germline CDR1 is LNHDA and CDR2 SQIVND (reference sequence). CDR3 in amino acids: CASSIGPSGDTQYF. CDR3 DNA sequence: TGTGCCAGTAGTATAGGACCCTCCGGGGATACGCAGTATTTT.

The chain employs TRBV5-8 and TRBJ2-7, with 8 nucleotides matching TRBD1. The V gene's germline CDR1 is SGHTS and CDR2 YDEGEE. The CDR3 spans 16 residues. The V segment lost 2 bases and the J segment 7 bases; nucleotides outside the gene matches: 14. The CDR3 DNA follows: TGTGCCAGCAGCTTCCCTAGGACAGGGCGGGTTTTAGAGCAGTACTTC. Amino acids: CASSFPRTGRVLEQYF.

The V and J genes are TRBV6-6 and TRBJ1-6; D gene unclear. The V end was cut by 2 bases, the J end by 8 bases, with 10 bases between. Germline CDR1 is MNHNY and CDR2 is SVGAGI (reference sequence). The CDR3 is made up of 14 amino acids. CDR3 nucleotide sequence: TGTGCCAGCAGTTACGTGGGCTTTGATTCACCCCTCCACTTT. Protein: CASSYVGFDSPLHF.

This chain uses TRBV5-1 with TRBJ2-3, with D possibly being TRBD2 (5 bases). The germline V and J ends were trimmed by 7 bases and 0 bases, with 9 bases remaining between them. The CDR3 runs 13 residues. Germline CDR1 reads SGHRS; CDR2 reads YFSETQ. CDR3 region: CASRRGSTDTQYF. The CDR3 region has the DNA TGCGCCAGCCGGCGAGGGAGCACAGATACGCAGTATTTT. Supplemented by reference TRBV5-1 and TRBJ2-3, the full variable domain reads KAGVTQTPRYLIKTRGQQVTLSCSPISGHRSVSWYQQTPGQGLQFLFEYFSETQRNKGNFPGRFSGRQFSNSRSEMNVSTLELGDSALYLCASRRGSTDTQYFGPGTRLTVL.

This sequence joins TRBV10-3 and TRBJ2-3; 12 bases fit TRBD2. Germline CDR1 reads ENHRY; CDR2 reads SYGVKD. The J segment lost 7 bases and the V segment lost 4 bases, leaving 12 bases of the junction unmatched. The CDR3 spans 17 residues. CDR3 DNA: TGTGCCATCAGTGCCCCCCTAGCGGGGGGGCGTAACAATACGCAGTATTTT. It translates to CAISAPLAGGRNNTQYF.

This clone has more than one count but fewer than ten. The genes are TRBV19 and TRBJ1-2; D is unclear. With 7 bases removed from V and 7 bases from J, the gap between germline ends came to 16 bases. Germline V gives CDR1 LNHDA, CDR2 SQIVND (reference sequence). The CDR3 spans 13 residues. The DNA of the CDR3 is TGTGCCAGTATTGGGAGGTCCATGGTTGGCTACACCTTC. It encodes CASIGRSMVGYTF.

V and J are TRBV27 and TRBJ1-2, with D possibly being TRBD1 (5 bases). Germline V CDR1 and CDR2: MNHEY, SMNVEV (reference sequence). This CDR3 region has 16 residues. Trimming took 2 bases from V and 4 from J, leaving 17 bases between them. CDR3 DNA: TGTGCCAGCAGTTTAATTGGAGGGGCAAGTCCCTATGGCTACACCTTC. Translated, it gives CASSLIGGASPYGYTF.